The rows below give T cell receptor beta chains drawn from one sample of a study of metastatic and nonmetastatic thyroid tumors. TCRdb re-analyzed the PCR reads using MiXCR. The sample lists just over 30,000 clones; roughly a fifth were seen once. Sequences were obtained from blood. These TCRs come from a female donor with papillary thyroid cancer or a benign thyroid nodule (not recorded which). Some clones in this sample may be carry-over from other donors' samples. The CDR3 runs from the conserved cysteine through the conserved F or W. D genes are given only for firm matches. Size is omitted from some rows. Given values are once, few, many or a class for expanded clones.

J gene: TRBJ2-7
V gene: TRBV11-2
clone size: NA
D gene: NA
CDR3 protein: CASSLGGRLYEQYF
CDR3 DNA: TGTGCCAGCAGCTTGGGGGGACGTCTTTACGAGCAGTACTTC

J gene: TRBJ2-2
V gene: TRBV4-2
clone size: many
D gene: NA
CDR3 protein: CASSPTSQHTGELFF
CDR3 DNA: TGTGCCAGCAGCCCCACATCTCAGCACACCGGGGAGCTGTTTTTT

J gene: TRBJ2-5
V gene: TRBV27
clone size: NA
D gene: TRBD2
CDR3 protein: CASSSPVSGGETQYF
CDR3 DNA: TGTGCCAGCAGTTCCCCGGTTAGCGGGGGGGAGACCCAGTACTTC

J gene: TRBJ1-2
V gene: TRBV6-1
clone size: many
D gene: TRBD1
CDR3 protein: CASSSTGVALRGYTF
CDR3 DNA: TGTGCCAGCAGTTCAACAGGGGTCGCCCTTCGTGGCTACACCTTC

J gene: TRBJ1-5
V gene: TRBV28
clone size: few
D gene: NA
CDR3 protein: CASRAGTADGPQHF
CDR3 DNA: TGTGCCAGCAGGGCTGGGACCGCTGATGGGCCCCAGCATTTT

J gene: TRBJ2-3
V gene: TRBV7-3
clone size: many
D gene: TRBD2
CDR3 protein: CASSAASGGIRDTQYF
CDR3 DNA: TGTGCCAGCAGCGCTGCTAGCGGGGGGATCAGAGATACGCAGTATTTT

J gene: TRBJ1-1
V gene: TRBV5-1
clone size: NA
D gene: NA
CDR3 protein: CASSFLGGGDTEAFF
CDR3 DNA: TGCGCCAGCAGCTTCTTGGGGGGAGGGGACACTGAAGCTTTCTTT

J gene: TRBJ2-7
V gene: TRBV27
clone size: medium-sized
D gene: TRBD1
CDR3 protein: CASSATAGGYSYEQYF
CDR3 DNA: TGTGCCAGCAGTGCCACGGCAGGGGGCTATTCCTACGAGCAGTACTTC

J gene: TRBJ2-2
V gene: TRBV24-1
clone size: many
D gene: TRBD1
CDR3 protein: CATSDFAQGAGTGELFF
CDR3 DNA: TGTGCCACCAGTGATTTCGCACAGGGGGCAGGCACCGGGGAGCTGTTTTTT

J gene: TRBJ2-7
V gene: TRBV6-5
clone size: many
D gene: NA
CDR3 protein: CASSYSQGTEQYF
CDR3 DNA: TGTGCCAGCAGTTACTCTCAGGGGACCGAGCAGTACTTC

J gene: TRBJ2-1
V gene: TRBV3-1
clone size: many
D gene: NA
CDR3 protein: CASSQEFTGQFF
CDR3 DNA: TGTGCCAGCAGCCAAGAATTTACCGGGCAGTTCTTC

J gene: TRBJ2-6
V gene: TRBV25-1
clone size: many
D gene: NA
CDR3 protein: CASSERQSSGANVLTF
CDR3 DNA: TGTGCCAGCAGTGAACGGCAAAGCTCTGGGGCCAACGTCCTGACTTTC

J gene: TRBJ2-2
V gene: TRBV12-3/TRBV12-4
clone size: few
D gene: NA
CDR3 protein: CASSLGGLRTGELFF
CDR3 DNA: TGTGCCAGCAGTTTAGGGGGGCTTAGGACCGGGGAGCTGTTTTTT

J gene: TRBJ1-4
V gene: TRBV14
clone size: many
D gene: TRBD1
CDR3 protein: CASSLWGQGNEKLFF
CDR3 DNA: TGTGCCAGCAGCCTGTGGGGACAGGGTAATGAAAAACTGTTTTTT

J gene: TRBJ2-7
V gene: TRBV7-9
clone size: many
D gene: NA
CDR3 protein: CASSFDRGEQYF
CDR3 DNA: TGTGCCAGCAGCTTCGACAGAGGCGAGCAGTACTTC

J gene: TRBJ1-4
V gene: TRBV5-5
clone size: many
D gene: NA
CDR3 protein: CASSLGTVEKLFF
CDR3 DNA: TGTGCCAGCAGCTTGGGGACAGTCGAAAAACTGTTTTTT

J gene: TRBJ1-2
V gene: TRBV30
clone size: NA
D gene: TRBD1
CDR3 protein: CAWRGQGFEGYTF
CDR3 DNA: TGTGCCTGGAGGGGACAGGGATTCGAAGGCTACACCTTC

J gene: TRBJ2-1
V gene: TRBV7-3
clone size: few
D gene: TRBD1
CDR3 protein: CASRTGDGNEQFF
CDR3 DNA: TGTGCCAGCAGGACAGGGGACGGGAATGAGCAGTTCTTC

J gene: TRBJ2-5
V gene: TRBV20-1
clone size: many
D gene: TRBD2
CDR3 protein: CSATEYRSGGTGETQYF
CDR3 DNA: TGCAGTGCTACCGAATATAGGAGCGGGGGAACGGGAGAGACCCAGTACTTC

J gene: TRBJ2-5
V gene: TRBV4-2
clone size: many
D gene: NA
CDR3 protein: CASSQERQGETQYF
CDR3 DNA: TGTGCCAGCAGCCAAGAAAGGCAGGGGGAGACCCAGTACTTC

J gene: TRBJ2-3
V gene: TRBV6-4
clone size: NA
D gene: TRBD2
CDR3 protein: CASRTSGGIDTQYF
CDR3 DNA: TGTGCCAGCAGGACTAGCGGGGGGATCGATACGCAGTATTTT

J gene: TRBJ1-5
V gene: TRBV19
clone size: many
D gene: NA
CDR3 protein: CASSTQGGRPQHF
CDR3 DNA: TGTGCCAGTAGTACCCAGGGCGGGAGGCCCCAGCATTTT

J gene: TRBJ2-5
V gene: TRBV7-3
clone size: many
D gene: NA
CDR3 protein: CASSLTGPRGAGTQYF
CDR3 DNA: TGTGCCAGCAGCTTAACGGGACCCCGTGGGGCAGGGACCCAGTACTTC

J gene: TRBJ2-1
V gene: TRBV27
clone size: NA
D gene: NA
CDR3 protein: CASGRLYNEQFF
CDR3 DNA: TGTGCCAGCGGGAGACTCTACAATGAGCAGTTCTTC

J gene: TRBJ2-1
V gene: TRBV7-8
clone size: NA
D gene: NA
CDR3 protein: CASSLALGPEQFF
CDR3 DNA: TGTGCCAGCAGCTTAGCTCTGGGGCCTGAGCAGTTCTTC

J gene: TRBJ2-7
V gene: TRBV12-3/TRBV12-4
clone size: NA
D gene: NA
CDR3 protein: CASSLGPGLGF
CDR3 DNA: TGTGCCAGCAGTTTAGGGCCAGGTTTGGGCTTC

J gene: TRBJ2-4
V gene: TRBV14
clone size: many
D gene: TRBD1
CDR3 protein: CASSQGQGAIIQYF
CDR3 DNA: TGTGCCAGCAGCCAAGGGCAGGGGGCCATCATTCAGTACTTC

J gene: TRBJ1-1
V gene: TRBV3-1
clone size: many
D gene: NA
CDR3 protein: CASSQKGGNTEAFF
CDR3 DNA: TGTGCCAGCAGCCAAAAAGGGGGTAACACTGAAGCTTTCTTT

J gene: TRBJ2-5
V gene: TRBV7-3
clone size: NA
D gene: NA
CDR3 protein: CASSLVETQYF
CDR3 DNA: TGTGCCAGCAGCTTAGTTGAGACCCAGTACTTC

J gene: TRBJ1-2
V gene: TRBV5-6
clone size: NA
D gene: NA
CDR3 protein: CASSLAVDRGGYTF
CDR3 DNA: TGTGCCAGCAGCTTGGCGGTTGACCGGGGCGGCTACACCTTC

J gene: TRBJ1-4
V gene: TRBV4-1
clone size: few
D gene: TRBD1
CDR3 protein: CASSHGPTGTNENLFF
CDR3 DNA: TGCGCCAGCAGCCATGGGCCGACAGGGACTAATGAAAACCTGTTTTTT

J gene: TRBJ2-5
V gene: TRBV14
clone size: many
D gene: NA
CDR3 protein: CASSPWGLATQYF
CDR3 DNA: TGTGCCAGCAGCCCGTGGGGCCTCGCGACCCAGTACTTC

J gene: TRBJ2-7
V gene: TRBV19
clone size: NA
D gene: TRBD2
CDR3 protein: CASSTGTSGRGYEQYF
CDR3 DNA: TGTGCCAGTAGTACCGGGACTAGCGGGAGAGGGTACGAGCAGTACTTC

J gene: TRBJ1-2
V gene: TRBV7-5
clone size: many
D gene: NA
CDR3 protein: CISVPEAVGLQVCYGYTF
CDR3 DNA: NA

J gene: TRBJ2-7
V gene: TRBV6-1
clone size: medium-sized
D gene: NA
CDR3 protein: CASSRQAQGSYEQYF
CDR3 DNA: TGTGCCAGCAGTCGACAGGCTCAGGGGTCCTACGAGCAGTACTTC

J gene: TRBJ2-1
V gene: TRBV11-1
clone size: many
D gene: TRBD1
CDR3 protein: CASSTTGTGEDEQFF
CDR3 DNA: TGTGCCAGCAGTACTACCGGGACAGGGGAAGATGAGCAGTTCTTC

J gene: TRBJ1-6
V gene: TRBV28
clone size: few
D gene: NA
CDR3 protein: CASTQSGRNSPLHF
CDR3 DNA: TGTGCCAGCACCCAGTCGGGGAGGAATTCACCCCTCCACTTT

J gene: TRBJ2-7
V gene: TRBV15
clone size: few
D gene: NA
CDR3 protein: CATSKGGEQYF
CDR3 DNA: TGTGCCACCAGCAAGGGGGGCGAGCAGTACTTC

J gene: TRBJ2-2
V gene: TRBV11-1
clone size: NA
D gene: TRBD1
CDR3 protein: CASGPGQGDTGELFF
CDR3 DNA: TGTGCCAGCGGTCCGGGACAGGGGGACACCGGGGAGCTGTTTTTT

J gene: TRBJ2-3
V gene: TRBV6-2/TRBV6-3
clone size: few
D gene: NA
CDR3 protein: CASSHDVSSTDTQYF
CDR3 DNA: TGTGCCAGCAGTCACGACGTTTCTAGCACAGATACGCAGTATTTT

J gene: TRBJ2-7
V gene: TRBV11-2
clone size: NA
D gene: NA
CDR3 protein: CASTPRWGASSEQYF
CDR3 DNA: TGTGCCAGCACCCCTCGCTGGGGGGCCTCCTCCGAGCAGTACTTC

J gene: TRBJ2-7
V gene: TRBV2
clone size: many
D gene: NA
CDR3 protein: CASSQTYEQYF
CDR3 DNA: TGTGCCAGCAGTCAAACCTACGAGCAGTACTTC

J gene: TRBJ1-2
V gene: TRBV12-3/TRBV12-4
clone size: few
D gene: NA
CDR3 protein: CASSPTLGHGYTF
CDR3 DNA: TGTGCCAGCAGCCCCACGCTGGGGCATGGCTACACCTTC

J gene: TRBJ2-1
V gene: TRBV9
clone size: many
D gene: NA
CDR3 protein: CASSSEGNEQFF
CDR3 DNA: TGTGCCAGCAGCTCCGAGGGCAATGAGCAGTTCTTC

J gene: TRBJ1-1
V gene: TRBV6-1
clone size: few
D gene: NA
CDR3 protein: CTSNENMNTEAFF
CDR3 DNA: TGTACCAGCAACGAAAACATGAACACTGAGGCTTTCTTT

J gene: TRBJ2-1
V gene: TRBV5-1
clone size: many
D gene: TRBD2
CDR3 protein: CASSPSGGYNEQFF
CDR3 DNA: TGCGCCAGCAGCCCTAGCGGGGGATACAATGAGCAGTTCTTC

J gene: TRBJ2-3
V gene: TRBV13
clone size: NA
D gene: NA
CDR3 protein: CASILGGAQYF
CDR3 DNA: TGTGCCAGTATCTTAGGGGGTGCGCAGTATTTT

J gene: TRBJ2-1
V gene: TRBV2
clone size: NA
D gene: NA
CDR3 protein: CASRGRTADINNEQFF
CDR3 DNA: TGTGCCAGCAGGGGCCGGACGGCGGATATAAACAATGAGCAGTTCTTC

J gene: TRBJ2-3
V gene: TRBV24-1
clone size: NA
D gene: NA
CDR3 protein: CATSPRVSTDTQYF
CDR3 DNA: TGTGCCACCAGTCCTAGGGTTAGCACAGATACGCAGTATTTT

J gene: TRBJ1-6
V gene: TRBV18
clone size: many
D gene: TRBD1
CDR3 protein: CASSPTGVVDSPPHF
CDR3 DNA: TGTGCCAGCTCGCCGACAGGGGTAGTCGATTCACCCCCCCACTTT

J gene: TRBJ1-1
V gene: TRBV27
clone size: NA
D gene: NA
CDR3 protein: CASSPPGLHTEAFF
CDR3 DNA: TGTGCCAGCAGCCCCCCCGGGCTACACACTGAAGCTTTCTTT

J gene: TRBJ1-2
V gene: TRBV7-2
clone size: NA
D gene: NA
CDR3 protein: CASSLAQRFNYGYTF
CDR3 DNA: TGTGCCAGCAGCTTAGCGCAGCGGTTTAACTATGGCTACACCTTC

J gene: TRBJ1-1
V gene: TRBV11-2
clone size: NA
D gene: NA
CDR3 protein: CASSLARFPNEAFF
CDR3 DNA: TGTGCCAGCAGCTTAGCGCGGTTTCCGAATGAAGCTTTCTTT

J gene: TRBJ2-3
V gene: TRBV3-1
clone size: many
D gene: NA
CDR3 protein: CASSQVLRDTQYF
CDR3 DNA: TGTGCCAGCAGCCAAGTTCTCCGAGATACGCAGTATTTT